One TCR beta chain is described in this entry. Sequenced by immunoSEQ multiplex PCR; TCRdb stores in-frame clones only, minus some. The table shows some 210,000 clones, with 89% occurring only once. The source of the sample is a study of blood T cell repertoires in COVID-19. Germline loops: CDR1 KGHSH, CDR2 LQKENI. V was pared by 3 bases and J by 5 bases, with 13 bases between. The CDR3 has 14 amino acids. The sequence derives from a man in his fifties or sixties who had recovered from COVID-19. This chain links TRBV18 with TRBJ1-1; a possible D gene is TRBD1 (5 bases). Sequencing used peripheral blood. This CDR3 reads CASSPPGDRTEAFF. DNA for the CDR3: TGTGCCAGCTCACCCCCGGGGGATAGAACTGAAGCTTTCTTT.